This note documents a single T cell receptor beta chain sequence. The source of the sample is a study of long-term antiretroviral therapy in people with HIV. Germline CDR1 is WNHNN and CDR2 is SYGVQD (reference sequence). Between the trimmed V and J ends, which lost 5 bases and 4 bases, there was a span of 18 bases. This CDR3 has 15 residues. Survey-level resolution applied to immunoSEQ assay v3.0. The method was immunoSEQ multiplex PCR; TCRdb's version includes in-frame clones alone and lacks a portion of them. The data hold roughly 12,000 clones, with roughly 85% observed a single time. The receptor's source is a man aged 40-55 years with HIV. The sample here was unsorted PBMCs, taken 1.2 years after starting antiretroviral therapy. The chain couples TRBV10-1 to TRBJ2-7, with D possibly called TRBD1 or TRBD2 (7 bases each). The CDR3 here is CASSPTRGGVYEQYF. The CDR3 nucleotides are TGCGCCAGCAGTCCAACCAGGGGGGGAGTTTACGAGCAGTACTTC.